Reported below is one TCR beta chain. Trimming cost V 2 bases and J 6 bases; bases outside gene matches: 6. Germline V gene sequence: CDR1 MNHNS, CDR2 SASEGT. The CDR3 loop spans 15 amino acids. The sample belongs to a study of blood T cell repertoires in COVID-19. Using immunoSEQ multiplex PCR, the repertoire was profiled, and TCRdb retains in-frame clones only, with some absent. The repertoire holds about 200,000 clones, with 80% as singletons. The TCR sequence derives from a man between 60 and 75 years old with acute or convalescent COVID-19. What was sequenced was peripheral blood. The chain joins TRBV6-1 to TRBJ2-2; 7 bases match TRBD1. The CDR3 DNA sequence: TGTGCCAGCAGTGAAACACAGGGGTTGGCCGGGGAGCTGTTTTTT. Translation: CASSETQGLAGELFF.